The 6 T cell receptor beta chains given below trace back to one sample, sequenced in a study of metastatic and nonmetastatic thyroid tumors. Each patient went into thyroid surgery without having received any treatment. TCRdb used MiXCR to call clones anew from the PCR reads. This table has some 41,000 clones, 25% to 30% appearing once. Sequenced material: blood. The receptors derive from a male donor with papillary thyroid cancer or a benign thyroid nodule (not recorded which). Some clones in this sample may be carry-over from other donors' samples.

This clone was observed at least ten times. The genes are TRBV5-4 and TRBJ2-7; D is undetermined. This CDR3 spans 14 amino acids. Trimming cost V 2 bases and J 2 bases, with 11 bases left between them. The germline V gene has CDR1 SGHNT and CDR2 YYREEE (reference sequence). The DNA of the CDR3 is TGTGCCAGCAGCTTTACGGCAGCCACCTACGAGCAGTACTTC. It encodes CASSFTAATYEQYF.

This clone has just a few counts. Sequence at one end of the junction differs from germline and may be a read error. The genes are TRBV12-3 or TRBV12-4 and TRBJ1-1, with D possibly being TRBD1 (5 bases). The CDR3 has 14 amino acids. Here the CDR3 reads CASSLWGYNTESFF. The DNA for the CDR3 is TGTGCCAGCAGTTTATGGGGCTATAACACTGAATCTTTCTTT.

In its sample, this clone was seen a few times. This rearrangement joins TRBV12-3 or TRBV12-4 to TRBJ2-2; D is uncertain. The CDR3 spans 15 residues. With 6 bases removed from V and 1 base from J, the gap between germline ends came to 12 bases. CDR3 amino acids: CASSRPSVNTGELFF. The CDR3 nucleotides read TGTGCCAGCAGCCGCCCCTCTGTGAACACCGGGGAGCTGTTTTTT.

This sequence joins TRBV4-2 and TRBJ2-1, with D possibly being TRBD1 or TRBD2 (5 bases each). Germline loops: CDR1 LGHNA, CDR2 YNFKEQ. Trimming took off 1 base at V and 0 bases at J, with 10 bases between the two ends. CDR3 size: 16 residues. CDR3 in amino acids: CASSQGGPSSYNEQFF. In DNA, the CDR3 is TGTGCCAGCAGCCAAGGGGGACCCAGCTCCTACAATGAGCAGTTCTTC.

This clone appeared a few times. The V and J genes are TRBV10-3 and TRBJ1-2, with TRBD1 matching over 9 bases. Trimming removed 3 bases from V and 3 bases from J; junction bases left unmatched: 11. CDR1 and CDR2 (germline): ENHRY, SYGVKD. This CDR3 region has 17 residues. The CDR3 loop is CAISDNPHTGGDYGYTF. The CDR3 coding sequence is TGTGCCATCAGTGATAACCCCCACACAGGGGGCGACTATGGCTACACCTTC.

This clone was counted at least ten times. The chain has TRBV5-1 and TRBJ1-5; D gene unclear. The germline CDR1 and CDR2 sequences are SGHRS and YFSETQ. V was pared by 1 base and J by 0 bases, with 11 bases between. The CDR3 covers 16 residues. CDR3 in DNA: TGCGCCAGCAGCTTGACGGGAATTGATAGCAATCAGCCCCAGCATTTT. Its translation: CASSLTGIDSNQPQHF.